A selection of T cell receptor beta chains follows, all from one sample in a study of blood T cell repertoires in COVID-19. This table comes from immunoSEQ multiplex PCR, and its TCRdb copy is limited to in-frame clones, with some not included. The sample has under 200,000 clones, roughly 84% seen once. Specimen: PBMCs or T cells enriched from blood (not recorded which). These receptors were collected from a woman aged 25-40 years who had been exposed to COVID-19. Both conserved end residues are part of each CDR3. D genes are given only for firm matches. Clone size is not always given. Where it is, it says once, few, many or a class for expanded clones.

len	abundance	d_gene	j_gene	v_gene	CDR3aa	CDR3nt
14	-	-	TRBJ2-3	TRBV10-1	CASSEGGATDTQYF	TGCGCCAGCAGTGAAGGGGGGGCCACAGATACGCAGTATTTT
14	-	-	TRBJ2-1	TRBV7-8	CASGHEGPFNEQFF	TGTGCCAGCGGACACGAAGGACCCTTCAATGAGCAGTTCTTC
14	-	-	TRBJ1-2	TRBV7-2	CASSTSGHLYGYTF	TGTGCCAGCAGCACTTCCGGACACCTCTATGGCTACACCTTC
16	-	-	TRBJ2-1	TRBV2	CASSVADKATYNEQFF	TGTGCCAGCAGTGTAGCAGATAAAGCCACCTACAATGAGCAGTTCTTC
13	once	-	TRBJ1-3	TRBV6-6	CASRGGPGNTIYF	TGTGCCAGCAGAGGGGGACCCGGAAACACCATATATTTT
13	-	-	TRBJ2-7	TRBV13	CASSQGATYEQYF	TGTGCCAGCAGTCAAGGGGCCACCTACGAGCAGTACTTC
12	-	-	TRBJ2-1	TRBV18	CASSPYSNEQFF	TGTGCCAGCTCACCTTACAGTAATGAGCAGTTCTTC
15	-	-	TRBJ1-1	TRBV4-1	CARGGQGDWNTEAFF	TGCGCCAGGGGGGGGCAGGGTGATTGGAACACTGAAGCTTTCTTT
12	-	-	TRBJ1-2	TRBV12-3/TRBV12-4	CASSQGRVRYTF	TGTGCCAGCAGCCAGGGCAGGGTACGCTACACCTTC
12	-	-	TRBJ1-5	TRBV2	CASRSTNQPQHF	TGTGCCAGCAGGAGCACCAATCAGCCCCAGCATTTT
17	-	-	TRBJ1-2	TRBV4-1	CASSQAAGTGPSYGYTF	TGCGCCAGCAGCCAAGCCGCAGGGACTGGGCCAAGCTATGGCTACACCTTC
16	few	-	TRBJ2-2	TRBV3-1/TRBV3-2	CASSQDSWTGPGELFF	TGTGCCAGCAGCCAAGATTCTTGGACTGGGCCCGGGGAGCTGTTTTTT
12	-	-	TRBJ2-5	TRBV19	CASSGGTGTQYF	TGTGCCAGTAGTGGCGGAACAGGGACCCAGTACTTC
16	-	TRBD1	TRBJ1-6	TRBV2	CASSGQGTRDNSPLHF	TGTGCCAGCAGCGGACAGGGGACTCGGGATAATTCACCCCTCCACTTT
16	-	TRBD2	TRBJ2-1	TRBV3-1/TRBV3-2	CASSPPGLAGGNEQFF	TGTGCCAGCAGCCCACCGGGACTAGCGGGGGGCAATGAGCAGTTCTTC
11	-	-	TRBJ1-2	TRBV10-3	CAISVASGYTF	TGTGCCATCAGTGTGGCAAGTGGCTACACCTTC
14	few	-	TRBJ1-6	TRBV5-4	CASSRDSYNSPLHF	TGTGCCAGCAGCCGAGACAGCTATAATTCACCCCTCCACTTT
21	-	TRBD1	TRBJ1-2	TRBV3-1/TRBV3-2	CASTPNNVFDPVTGANYGYTF	TGTGCCAGCACCCCCAACAATGTTTTCGACCCCGTGACAGGGGCTAACTATGGCTACACCTTC
17	few	-	TRBJ1-1	TRBV5-1	CASSLEARTAEDTEAFF	TGCGCCAGCAGCTTGGAGGCCCGGACAGCCGAGGACACTGAAGCTTTCTTT
14	-	-	TRBJ2-5	TRBV7-9	CASSLVQMAGTQYF	TGTGCCAGCAGCTTAGTACAGATGGCGGGGACCCAGTACTTC
16	-	-	TRBJ1-5	TRBV6-2/TRBV6-3	CASSNLTAGSNQPQHF	TGTGCCAGCAGTAACCTTACAGCTGGGAGTAATCAGCCCCAGCATTTT
15	-	TRBD2	TRBJ2-7	TRBV11-2	CASSSGLGGTYEQYF	TGTGCCAGCAGCTCCGGCCTGGGGGGGACCTACGAGCAGTACTTC
12	-	TRBD1	TRBJ1-2	TRBV5-6	CASSLGRGSYTF	TGTGCCAGCAGCTTGGGCAGGGGGAGTTACACCTTC
16	-	-	TRBJ2-7	TRBV5-1	CASSLNGVGVRNEQYF	TGCGCCAGCAGCTTAAACGGTGTCGGGGTGCGAAATGAGCAGTACTTC
18	-	-	TRBJ2-7	TRBV6-2/TRBV6-3	CASSYSNLGGGFSYEQYF	TGTGCCAGCAGTTACTCGAATTTAGGCGGGGGCTTTTCCTACGAGCAGTACTTC
12	-	-	TRBJ1-2	TRBV29-1	CSVDPLGHGYTF	TGCAGCGTTGACCCGCTTGGGCACGGCTACACCTTC
12	few	-	TRBJ2-1	TRBV4-1	CASSLTTGEQFF	TGCGCCAGCAGCCTGACGACGGGTGAGCAGTTCTTC
14	-	-	TRBJ1-4	TRBV7-9	CASSLKTGREKLFF	TGTGCCAGCAGCTTAAAAACAGGGCGCGAAAAACTGTTTTTT
16	-	TRBD1	TRBJ1-5	TRBV5-5	CASSLNTGDRNQPQHF	TGTGCCAGCAGCTTGAATACAGGGGATCGCAATCAGCCCCAGCATTTT
15	-	-	TRBJ2-5	TRBV6-5	CASSPRPGGGETQYF	TGTGCCAGCAGTCCCCGCCCGGGGGGCGGAGAGACCCAGTACTTC
15	-	-	TRBJ1-6	TRBV14	CASSQYRVNNSPLHF	TGTGCCAGCAGCCAATACAGGGTGAATAATTCACCCCTCCACTTT
13	-	-	TRBJ1-2	TRBV10-3	CAIRGGYRYGYTF	TGTGCCATCAGGGGGGGGTATCGCTATGGCTACACCTTC
12	-	-	TRBJ2-7	TRBV29-1	CSVEDTAYEQYF	TGCAGCGTTGAGGACACAGCCTACGAGCAGTACTTC
14	-	-	TRBJ1-2	TRBV11-2	CASSPDPGVGGYTF	TGTGCCAGCAGCCCAGATCCGGGGGTTGGTGGCTACACCTTC
13	-	TRBD1	TRBJ2-5	TRBV12-3/TRBV12-4	CASSPTGGETQYF	TGTGCCAGCAGTCCGACAGGGGGAGAGACCCAGTACTTC
12	-	TRBD1	TRBJ2-2	TRBV7-3	CASTGGTGELFF	TGTGCCAGCACAGGGGGTACCGGGGAGCTGTTTTTT
10	-	-	TRBJ2-1	TRBV2	CASTHDEQFF	TGTGCCAGCACCCATGATGAGCAGTTCTTC
13	-	TRBD1	TRBJ1-2	TRBV2	CANRGGQVDGYTF	TGTGCCAACCGAGGGGGACAGGTGGATGGCTACACCTTC
14	few	-	TRBJ1-2	TRBV2	CATTKSSGVDGYTF	TGTGCCACCACAAAATCGTCAGGGGTTGATGGCTACACCTTC
16	-	-	TRBJ1-4	TRBV19	CASSSRTDSTNEKLFF	TGTGCCAGTAGTTCCCGGACAGATTCAACTAATGAAAAACTGTTTTTT
20	once	TRBD2	TRBJ2-2	TRBV5-1	CASSLIGDMGGGSLPGELFF	TGCGCCAGCAGCTTGATCGGTGATATGGGCGGGGGGTCCCTGCCCGGGGAGCTGTTTTTT
15	once	TRBD2	TRBJ2-4	TRBV5-1	CASSYSGGSKNIQYF	TGCGCCAGCAGCTACTCGGGGGGTAGCAAAAACATTCAGTACTTC